The 13 T cell receptor beta chains below were found in one sample sequenced in a study of T cell responses to AZD1222 COVID-19 vaccine. Here immunoSEQ multiplex PCR was the method, and the copy in TCRdb shows in-frame clones only, minus some. The sample lists 160,000 or so clones, 90% to 95% occurring once. This specimen was peripheral blood, taken 28 days after the second AZD1222 dose. Receptor source: an adult who received the AZD1222 COVID-19 vaccine.

The J gene is TRBJ1-1, the V gene TRBV19, with D possibly TRBD1 on 5 matching bases. V dropped 6 bases and J dropped 2 bases, with 16 bases sitting between them. Germline loops: CDR1 LNHDA, CDR2 SQIVND (reference sequence). This CDR3 is 15 amino acids long. The CDR3 DNA reads as TGTGCCAGTAGGGACCGGGACGGCCTTAACACTGAAGCTTTCTTT. It codes for CASRDRDGLNTEAFF.

The chain is built from TRBV11-2 and TRBJ2-3; the match to TRBD2 covers 8 bases. V trimming: 3 bases; J trimming: 4 bases; junction bases outside the gene matches: 9. CDR3 length equals 16 residues. From germline, CDR1 is SGHAT and CDR2 FQNNGV. The CDR3 region is CASSFMSGGGSDTQYF. CDR3 nucleotide sequence: TGTGCCAGCAGCTTCATGAGCGGGGGAGGTTCAGATACGCAGTATTTT.

V and J are TRBV6-5 and TRBJ1-1, with 7 bases matching TRBD1. The CDR3 runs to 16 residues. Trimming cost V 4 bases and J 1 base; bases outside gene matches: 9. Germline CDR1 MNHEY, CDR2 SVGAGI. In nucleotides, the CDR3 is TGTGCCAGCAGTTCAGGGGGAGGTTGGGGGAACACTGAAGCTTTCTTT. The encoded protein is CASSSGGGWGNTEAFF.

This clone was seen only once. The chain employs TRBV12-3 or TRBV12-4 and TRBJ1-2; D is ambiguous. The length of the CDR3 is 12 residues. The V end was cut by 6 bases, the J end by 6 bases, with 11 bases between. CDR3 nucleotide sequence: TGTGCCAGCAGCTGGTCTCTCCATGGCTACACCTTC. Its translation: CASSWSLHGYTF.

This chain uses TRBV6-5 with TRBJ1-2, with D tentatively TRBD1 (5 bases). Looked up from germline, CDR1 is MNHEY and CDR2 is SVGAGI. Trimming removed 6 bases from V and 4 bases from J, with 18 bases in between. The CDR3 consists of 15 residues. CDR3 region: CASSSPRWGSYGYTF. DNA of the CDR3: TGTGCCAGCAGCTCGCCGCGTTGGGGGAGCTATGGCTACACCTTC.

V usage is TRBV12-3 or TRBV12-4 and J usage is TRBJ2-1; unclear D gene. The CDR3 loop spans 12 amino acids. The V gene lost 6 bases and the J gene lost 0 bases, with 3 bases spanning the gap. The CDR3 spells CASRSSYNEQFF. The CDR3 coding sequence is TGTGCCAGCAGGAGCTCCTACAATGAGCAGTTCTTC.

This chain links TRBV7-3 with TRBJ2-7; 9 bases match TRBD1. The CDR3 contains 16 residues. Germline CDR1 SGHTA, CDR2 FQGTGA. V was clipped by 0 bases and J by 3 bases; unmatched bases: 6. The CDR3 protein is CASSLTGGTGFYEQYF. As DNA, the CDR3 is TGTGCCAGCAGCTTAACGGGCGGGACAGGGTTCTACGAGCAGTACTTC.

The chain has TRBV7-8 and TRBJ2-7; 9 nucleotides match TRBD2. In germline, CDR1 is SGHVS, CDR2 FQNEAQ. The CDR3 runs to 17 residues. V trimming: 8 bases; J trimming: 4 bases; junction bases outside the gene matches: 18. In DNA form, the CDR3 reads TGTGCCAGCTCCCTCCAGCTTAGAGCGGGAGGTTCGTACGAGCAGTACTTC. Residues: CASSLQLRAGGSYEQYF.

This chain connects TRBV19 to TRBJ1-4; D is perhaps TRBD1 (5 bases). The V gene's germline CDR1 is LNHDA and CDR2 SQIVND (reference sequence). The CDR3 length is 15 residues. The V gene lost 3 bases and the J gene lost 7 bases, with 15 bases spanning the gap. CDR3 in DNA: TGTGCCAGTAGTATGAATAGCCCGACAGCTGAAAAACTGTTTTTT. Translation: CASSMNSPTAEKLFF.

This rearrangement joins TRBV10-3 to TRBJ1-5; D remains ambiguous. V was trimmed by 0 bases and J by 5 bases, leaving 5 bases between them. CDR1 ENHRY and CDR2 SYGVKD come from the germline V gene. The CDR3 contains 13 residues. CDR3: CAISESWDQPQHF. The CDR3 nucleotides read TGTGCCATCAGTGAGTCCTGGGATCAGCCCCAGCATTTT.

The chain carries TRBV6-5 and TRBJ2-2; the D is unclear. This CDR3 has 14 amino acids. Trimming took 5 bases from V and 5 from J, leaving 12 bases between them. Germline V gene sequence: CDR1 MNHEY, CDR2 SVGAGI. CDR3 region: CASSSSWKTGELFF. For the CDR3, the DNA is TGTGCCAGCAGTAGTAGCTGGAAAACCGGGGAGCTGTTTTTT.

The V call is TRBV6-2 or TRBV6-3, the J call TRBJ2-1; D gene unclear. This CDR3 contains 16 residues. V was clipped by 2 bases and J by 10 bases, with 21 bases between them. The germline V gene has CDR1 MNHEY and CDR2 SVGEGT. The CDR3 loop reads CASSYIRKYTIGEQFF. CDR3 sequence (DNA): TGTGCCAGCAGTTACATCAGAAAATATACAATTGGGGAGCAGTTCTTC.

This chain joins TRBV25-1 and TRBJ2-7, with D uncertain. The CDR3 sequence is 12 residues long. Trimming shortened V by 0 bases and J by 5 bases, and 5 bases separated the two germline ends. The germline CDR1 and CDR2 sequences are MGHDK and SYGVNS. The chain's CDR3 is CASSEYQDEQYF. For the CDR3, the DNA is TGTGCCAGCAGTGAATATCAGGACGAGCAGTACTTC.